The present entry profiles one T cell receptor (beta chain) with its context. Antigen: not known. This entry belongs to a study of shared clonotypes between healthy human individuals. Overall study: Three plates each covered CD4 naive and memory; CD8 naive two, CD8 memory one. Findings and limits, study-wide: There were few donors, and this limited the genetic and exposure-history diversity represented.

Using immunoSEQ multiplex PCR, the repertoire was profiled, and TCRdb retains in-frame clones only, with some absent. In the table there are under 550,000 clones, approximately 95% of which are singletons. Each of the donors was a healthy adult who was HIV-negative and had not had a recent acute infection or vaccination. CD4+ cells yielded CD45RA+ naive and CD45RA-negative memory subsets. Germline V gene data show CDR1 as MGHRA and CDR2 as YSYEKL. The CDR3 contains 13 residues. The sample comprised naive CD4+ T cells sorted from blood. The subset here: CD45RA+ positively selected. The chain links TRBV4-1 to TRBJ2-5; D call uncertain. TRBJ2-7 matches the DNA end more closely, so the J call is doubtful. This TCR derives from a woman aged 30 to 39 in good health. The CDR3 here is CASSLKRSYEQYF. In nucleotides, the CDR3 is TGCGCCAGCAGCCTCAAGCGCTCCTACGAGCAGTACTTC.